This T cell receptor (beta chain) was sequenced in a study of CD8+CD57+ T cells in acquired aplastic anemia. Study summary: Sorted CD4+ and CD8+ cells gave an average of around 3.3 ug of DNA.

This CDR3 is built from 14 residues. Germline V CDR1 and CDR2: LNHDA, SQIVND (reference sequence). V was pared by 3 bases and J by 5 bases, with 10 bases between. The sequenced patients had an expansion of CD8+CD57+ cells seen by flow cytometry. Both TCR beta VDJ combination and CDR3 sequence profiling were carried out. Genomic DNA was the template for this profiling. TCRdb fed the reads into MiXCR, producing one record per CDR3 protein. Of about 150,000 distinct CDR3 sequences in the sample, about 50% were seen once. The chain combines TRBV19 with TRBJ2-2; D not resolved. The clonotype comes from a human donor with aplastic anemia. The sample consisted of sorted CD4+, CD8+, or CD8+CD57+ T cells (not recorded which) from PBMCs. The CDR3 DNA is TGTGCCAGTAGTATCCGGCCGTTTACCGGGGAGCTGTTTTTT. Translation: CASSIRPFTGELFF.